This TCR beta chain was recovered during a study of post-analysis software for immune sequencing data. The TCR beta cDNA libraries carried unique molecular identifiers. TCRdb used MiXCR to reprocess the PCR reads, holding one entry per CDR3 protein. The sample has around 440,000 distinct CDR3 sequences; 40% to 55% are singletons. Notes on the study in general: When the samples were clustered directly with F measure, those that had been prepared in the same batch showed strong co-clustering. Normalized Chao1 diversity in multiple sclerosis patients fell significantly below that of controls.

Details on this clonotype: Its antigen is unknown.

This sequence was found in a girl aged 10-17 years with multiple sclerosis. Material for sequencing was blood.

The CDR3 coding sequence is TGTGCCAGCAGACAGGGGTCCTCGGGAGAGCAGTACTTC. This gives the protein CASRQGSSGEQYF. The rearrangement joins TRBV5-6 to TRBJ2-7; 7 bases match TRBD1. CDR1 is SGHDT, CDR2 YYEEEE, per germline. There are 13 residues in the CDR3. V gave up 5 bases and J gave up 7 bases; unmatched junction bases: 9.